The sequence of this TCR beta chain was determined in a study of shared clonotypes between healthy human individuals. Study-wide results and caveats: Across a few donors, naive CD4 shared 5% to 5.5%, naive CD8 over 3%, memory CD4 2% to 2.5%, memory CD8 about 0.4%. Apart from blood, nothing was sampled; tissue repertoires likely differ.

This clone occurred a few times. Its antigen is not identified. Donors, healthy HIV-negative adults, lacked recent acute infections or vaccinations. The CDR3 runs 13 residues. CDR1 and CDR2 from the germline V gene are SEHNR and FQNEAQ (reference sequence). After removal of 8 bases from V and 1 base from J, the junction contained 3 bases not matched to a gene. It was across several immunoSEQ plates that each subset's genomic DNA was evenly split. Clones were sequenced by immunoSEQ multiplex PCR, and TCRdb holds only the in-frame ones, with some missing. The sample contains about 2.3 million clones, 92% of which appear only once.

The chain is built from TRBV7-9 and TRBJ1-1; 8 bases are shared with TRBD1. This receptor was taken from a man younger than 35 in good health. Some clones in this sample may be carry-over from other donors' samples. The sample taken for sequencing was naive CD4+ T cells from PBMCs. The subset: CD45RA+ positively selected. CDR3 loop: CASGDRTNTEAFF. The DNA for the CDR3 is TGTGCCAGCGGGGACAGGACGAACACTGAAGCTTTCTTT. The full variable domain, rest sourced from reference TRBV7-9 and TRBJ1-1, is DTGVSQNPRHKITKRGQNVTFRCDPISEHNRLYWYRQTLGQGPEFLTYFQNEAQLEKSRLLSDRFSAERPKGSFSTLEIQRTEQGDSAMYLCASGDRTNTEAFFGQGTRLTVV.